This T cell receptor (beta chain) was captured by sequencing in a study of blood T cell repertoires in COVID-19. V gave up 4 bases and J gave up 5 bases; unmatched junction bases: 7. The germline V gene encodes CDR1 PRHDT and CDR2 FYEKMQ (reference sequence). The CDR3 spans 16 residues. Sequenced by immunoSEQ multiplex PCR; TCRdb stores in-frame clones only, minus some. This sample has fewer than 200,000 clones, with about 92% found just once. This sequence originates from a man aged 25 to 40 with COVID-19, enrolled during active disease. The material sequenced was peripheral blood. The chain employs TRBV13 and TRBJ2-3; TRBD1 matches 12 bases. CDR3 DNA sequence: TGTGCCAGCAGCTCCGGGGACAGGGGGCTTGGAGATACGCAGTATTTT. This gives the protein CASSSGDRGLGDTQYF. Full variable domain (rest looked up from reference TRBV13 and TRBJ2-3): AAGVIQSPRHLIKEKRETATLKCYPIPRHDTVYWYQQGPGQDPQFLISFYEKMQSDKGSIPDRFSAQQFSDYHSELNMSSLELGDSALYFCASSSGDRGLGDTQYFGPGTRLTVL.